This TCR beta chain was found in a study of monozygotic twins with inflammatory bowel disease. Regarding the study as a whole: Diversity of TCRbeta measured by inverse Simpson was lower in IBD patients than in healthy co-twins. Patients got different immunosuppressive treatments, which may have made their repertoires more variable.

Amplification used two nested PCRs: around 17 cycles, then about 10 cycles, on TCRalpha/TCRbeta cDNA. Following a re-call of the 5' RACE reads, TCRdb has one entry per CDR3 protein and lacks DNA. The table counts just over 300,000 distinct CDR3 sequences; approximately 5.9% lies in the top ten. In regard to this clonotype: Its antigen is not identified.

What was sequenced was blood. The receptor's source is a human donor with ulcerative colitis or Crohn's disease, or a healthy co-twin of an affected twin (not recorded which).

The CDR3 sequence is CASRARGKGFNQPQHF. This rearrangement joins TRBV28 to TRBJ1-5; TCRdb selects TRBD1, and the lack of DNA leaves this call unchecked. The CDR3 runs to 16 residues. In germline, CDR1 is MDHEN, CDR2 SYDVKM.